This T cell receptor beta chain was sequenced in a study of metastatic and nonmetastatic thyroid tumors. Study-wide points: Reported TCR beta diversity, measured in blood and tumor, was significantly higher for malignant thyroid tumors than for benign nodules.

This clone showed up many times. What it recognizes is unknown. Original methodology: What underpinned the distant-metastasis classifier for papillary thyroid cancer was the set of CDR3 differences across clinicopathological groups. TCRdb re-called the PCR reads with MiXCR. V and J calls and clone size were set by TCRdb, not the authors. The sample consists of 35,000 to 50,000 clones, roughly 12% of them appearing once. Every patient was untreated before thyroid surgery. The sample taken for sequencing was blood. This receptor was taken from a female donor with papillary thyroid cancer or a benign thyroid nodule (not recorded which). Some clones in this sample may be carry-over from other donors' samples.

The CDR3 DNA sequence: TGTGCCAGCAGTGCCCGGGACAGGGACGGCTACACCTTC. Encoded protein: CASSARDRDGYTF. The rearrangement joins TRBV27 to TRBJ1-2; TRBD1 agrees at 9 bases. Germline CDR1 and CDR2: MNHEY and SMNVEV (reference sequence). The V and J ends lost 5 bases and 8 bases, in that order; junction bases with no gene match: 6. The CDR3 contains 13 residues.